One sample yielded the 10 T cell receptor beta chains listed below, sequenced in a study of shared clonotypes between healthy human individuals. The method was immunoSEQ multiplex PCR; TCRdb's version includes in-frame clones alone and lacks a portion of them. The table lists around 2,000,000 clones, roughly 95% of them singletons. Naive CD8 cells lacked CD45RO and underwent positive selection for CCR7, leaving out terminally differentiated effector memory CD45RA+ cells. The sequenced sample was naive CD8+ T cells sorted from blood. The receptors stem from a man aged 18 to 29 in good health.

The CDR3 sequence is CASTEDSTEAFF. CDR3 nucleotide sequence: TGTGCCAGCACCGAGGATAGCACTGAAGCTTTCTTT. The V call is TRBV6-1, the J call TRBJ1-1; no firm D call. Trimming took 7 bases from V and 4 from J, leaving 10 bases between them. The germline V gene has CDR1 MNHNS and CDR2 SASEGT. CDR3 length: 12 residues.

V gene TRBV5-6 combines with J gene TRBJ2-1; the match to TRBD2 covers 13 bases. With 4 bases clipped from V and 10 bases from J, the junction kept 14 bases outside the gene matches. CDR1 and CDR2 from the germline V gene are SGHDT and YYEEEE. The CDR3 spans 17 residues. CDR3 residues: CASSHMTGTSGDSEQFF. CDR3 DNA sequence: TGTGCCAGCAGCCACATGACCGGGACTAGCGGGGACTCAGAGCAGTTCTTC.

The chain has TRBV6-6 and TRBJ2-3; D is undetermined. Germline CDR1 is MNHNY and CDR2 is SVGAGI (reference sequence). V lost 6 bases, J lost 0 bases, and 10 bases lay in between. This CDR3 has 14 amino acids. CDR3 residues: CASRGSSSTDTQYF. In DNA, the CDR3 is TGTGCCAGCAGGGGTTCTTCTAGCACAGATACGCAGTATTTT.

The J gene is TRBJ2-5, the V gene TRBV12-5, with TRBD2 identical over 8 bases. This CDR3 comprises 18 residues. CDR1 LGHNT and CDR2 FRNRAP come from the germline V gene. J was trimmed by 3 bases and V by 2 bases; bases with no gene match: 14. The CDR3 reads CASGLSPLSGLAEETQYF. The DNA of the CDR3 is TGTGCTAGTGGTTTGTCCCCTCTATCCGGACTAGCAGAAGAGACCCAGTACTTC.

The chain is built from TRBV30 and TRBJ2-7; TRBD2 matches 7 bases. The ends lost 2 bases at V and 2 bases at J; junction bases unmatched: 6. Germline V lookup: CDR1 GTSNPN, CDR2 SVGIG (reference sequence). This CDR3 is 14 amino acids long. The CDR3 region has the DNA TGTGCCTGGAGTTTATACGGGGGGACCTACGAGCAGTACTTC. The encoded protein is CAWSLYGGTYEQYF.

This chain connects TRBV19 to TRBJ2-3, with D perhaps TRBD1 (5 bases). The CDR3 covers 12 residues. The germline gives CDR1 LNHDA, CDR2 SQIVND (reference sequence). V was pared by 5 bases and J by 5 bases, with 8 bases between. The CDR3: CASSWGGDTQYF. The CDR3 nucleotides read TGTGCCAGTAGTTGGGGCGGAGATACGCAGTATTTT.

This clone was detected only once. The CDR3 sequence is CASSWSGELFF. The CDR3 nucleotides read TGTGCCAGCAGTTGGAGCGGGGAGCTGTTTTTT. This chain links TRBV27 with TRBJ2-2; no definite D call. The germline V gene encodes CDR1 MNHEY and CDR2 SMNVEV (reference sequence). The CDR3 runs to 11 residues. Trimming removed 4 bases at V and 7 bases at J, with 4 bases between.

The chain combines TRBV10-1 with TRBJ2-2; TRBD1 might be the D (6 bases). With 6 bases removed from V and 6 bases from J, the gap between germline ends came to 14 bases. Germline CDR1 and CDR2: WNHNN and SYGVQD (reference sequence). The CDR3 totals 14 residues. The CDR3 region has the DNA TGCGCCAGCAGCCACAAGGGACACCCCGGGGAGCTGTTTTTT. This gives the protein CASSHKGHPGELFF.

The rearrangement uses TRBV30 and TRBJ2-7, with D maybe TRBD2 (7 bases). Germline loops: CDR1 GTSNPN, CDR2 SVGIG (reference sequence). The CDR3 covers 18 residues. Trimming took off 3 bases at V and 7 bases at J, with 31 bases between the two ends. CDR3 DNA: TGTGCCTGGAGCGAACCTAGCCACCCGGGGGGCAGTTTCGGAGAGCAGTACTTC. This sequence encodes CAWSEPSHPGGSFGEQYF.

The J gene is TRBJ2-7, the V gene TRBV12-1; the listed D gene, TRBD2, was not tested against the DNA. TRBV12-1 is a recognized pseudogene. The CDR3 has 12 amino acids. CDR3 region: CASFLGGVEQYF. CDR3 coding DNA: TGTGCCAGCTTTCTAGGGGGGGTGGAGCAGTACTTC.